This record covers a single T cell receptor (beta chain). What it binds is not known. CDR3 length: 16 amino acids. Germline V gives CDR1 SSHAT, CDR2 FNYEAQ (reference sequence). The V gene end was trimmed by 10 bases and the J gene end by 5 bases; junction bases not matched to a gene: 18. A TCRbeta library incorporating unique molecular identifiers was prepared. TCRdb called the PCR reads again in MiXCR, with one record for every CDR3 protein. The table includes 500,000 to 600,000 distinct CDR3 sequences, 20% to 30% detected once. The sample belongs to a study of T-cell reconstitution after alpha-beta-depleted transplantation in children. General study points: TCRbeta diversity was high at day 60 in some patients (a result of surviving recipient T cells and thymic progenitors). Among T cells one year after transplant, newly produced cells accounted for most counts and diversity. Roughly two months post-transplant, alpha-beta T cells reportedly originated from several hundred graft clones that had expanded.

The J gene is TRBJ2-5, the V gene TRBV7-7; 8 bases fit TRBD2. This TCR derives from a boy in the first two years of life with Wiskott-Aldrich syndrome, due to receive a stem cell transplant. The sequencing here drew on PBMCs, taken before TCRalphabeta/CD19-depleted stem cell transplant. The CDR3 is CATLRQRAAGDETQYF. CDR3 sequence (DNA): TGTGCCACTCTGCGGCAGCGGGCAGCGGGAGACGAGACCCAGTACTTC.